These 3 T cell receptor beta chains were sequenced from one sample in a study of immune cell composition in non-small cell lung cancer. The assay was immunoSEQ multiplex PCR, and TCRdb's table has in-frame clones only and misses some. The data show approximately 15,000 clones, with approximately 81% seen just once and over 8.5% held by the top ten. Sequencing was carried out using lung tumor tissue. Receptor source: a human donor with non-small cell lung cancer.

This chain uses TRBV6-4 with TRBJ1-2; 10 nucleotides line up with TRBD1. The ends lost 4 bases at V and 8 bases at J; junction bases unmatched: 4. Germline CDR1 is MRHNA and CDR2 is SNTAGT. CDR3 length: 13 amino acids. This CDR3 is CASSGDRGLGYTF. CDR3 DNA: TGTGCCAGCAGTGGCGACAGGGGGCTCGGCTACACCTTC.

This chain uses TRBV15 with TRBJ2-1; maybe TRBD2 (5 bases). V was cut by 9 bases and J by 0 bases, with 18 bases left in between. Germline V gene lookup returns CDR1 LNHNV and CDR2 YYDKDF (reference sequence). The length of the CDR3 is 16 residues. Here the CDR3 DNA reads TGTGCCACGGGAAGTAGCGAAATGGACTCCTACAATGAGCAGTTCTTC. This translates into CATGSSEMDSYNEQFF.

This chain links TRBV5-1 with TRBJ2-3; D gene ambiguous. Deletions cut 0 bases from V and 4 bases from J, with 0 bases between. CDR1 and CDR2 (germline): SGHRS, YFSETQ. The CDR3 contains 11 residues. The CDR3 DNA is TGCGCCAGCAGCTTGGCAGATACGCAGTATTTT. Its protein is CASSLADTQYF.